This TCR beta chain was sequenced for a study of memory CD4+ T cells and cytomegalovirus serostatus. Sequenced by immunoSEQ multiplex PCR; TCRdb stores in-frame clones only, minus some. The sample has about 57,000 clones, around 85% seen once. The sort gate was single viable CD3+CD4+CD8-CD45RO+ cells for memory CD4+ T cells. There are 14 residues in the CDR3. V and J are TRBV21-1 and TRBJ2-6; no DNA check was done on the table's D call, TRBD2. TRBV21-1 is classified as a pseudogene. The TCR comes from an adult in good health and CMV-seronegative. Source material: memory CD4+ T cells from blood. CDR3 DNA sequence: TGTGCCAGTCGCCGGAGCTCTGGGGCCAACGTCCTGACTTTC. This sequence encodes CASRRSSGANVLTF.